Listed below are T cell receptor beta chains from one sample, sequenced in a study of blood T cell repertoires in COVID-19. Produced via immunoSEQ multiplex PCR; TCRdb's table is partial and in-frame only. The sample has about 86,000 clones; around 80% are singletons. Material: peripheral blood. These receptors originate from an elderly woman with acute or convalescent COVID-19. The CDR3 runs from the conserved cysteine through the conserved F or W. The order of the fields is CDR3 protein, CDR3 DNA, D gene, clone size, V gene, J gene. D genes are given only for firm matches. Clone size, where shown, is once, few, many, or a class for clones that have expanded.

CASSRAGHPSYNEQFF	TGTGCCAGCAGTCGTGCAGGACACCCCTCCTACAATGAGCAGTTCTTC	-	-	TRBV7-2	TRBJ2-1
CASSHRAGTNNEQYF	TGTGCCAGCAGCCACAGAGCCGGGACAAACAACGAGCAGTACTTC	-	-	TRBV14	TRBJ2-7
CASSEARETEAFF	TGTGCCAGCAGTGAAGCGCGGGAAACTGAAGCTTTCTTT	-	-	TRBV6-1	TRBJ1-1
CASSLAPGDSYEQYF	TGCGCCAGCAGCTTGGCACCAGGTGACTCCTACGAGCAGTACTTC	-	-	TRBV5-1	TRBJ2-7
CASRLEETQYF	TGTGCCAGCAGATTAGAGGAGACCCAGTACTTC	-	-	TRBV27	TRBJ2-5
CASSSPGYGELFF	TGTGCCAGCAGCTCCCCAGGTTACGGGGAGCTGTTTTTT	-	-	TRBV7-9	TRBJ2-2
CASSAGQGAFSGANVLTF	TGCGCCAGCAGCGCCGGACAGGGGGCCTTCTCTGGGGCCAACGTCCTGACTTTC	TRBD1	-	TRBV5-1	TRBJ2-6
CASSPIAGVSYEQYF	TGCGCCAGCAGCCCCATAGCGGGCGTTTCCTACGAGCAGTACTTC	TRBD2	-	TRBV4-1	TRBJ2-7
CASTRGQVRTGELFF	TGTGCCAGCACTAGGGGACAGGTTCGCACCGGGGAGCTGTTTTTT	TRBD1	few	TRBV6-5	TRBJ2-2
CASSPLDPTGELFF	TGCGCCAGCAGTCCCCTAGATCCCACCGGGGAGCTGTTTTTT	-	-	TRBV5-1	TRBJ2-2
CASSTSGNTIYF	TGTGCCAGTAGTACGTCTGGAAACACCATATATTTT	-	once	TRBV19	TRBJ1-3
CASSQSRGNEKLFF	TGTGCCAGCAGCCAGTCCCGGGGTAACGAAAAACTGTTTTTT	-	-	TRBV3-1/TRBV3-2	TRBJ1-4
CASSELRAVATYEQYF	TGTGCCAGCAGTGAACTCAGGGCGGTCGCCACCTACGAGCAGTACTTC	-	-	TRBV25-1	TRBJ2-7
CASSPTSGGARGGDTQYF	TGTGCCAGCAGCCCCACTAGCGGGGGGGCCAGGGGGGGAGATACGCAGTATTTT	TRBD2	-	TRBV5-6	TRBJ2-3
CASLQGASSGSSYNEQFF	TGTGCCAGCCTACAGGGGGCTTCTAGCGGGAGCTCCTACAATGAGCAGTTCTTC	-	-	TRBV10-3	TRBJ2-1
CASSLGQNQPQHF	TGTGCCAGCAGCTTAGGACAGAATCAGCCCCAGCATTTT	-	-	TRBV7-2	TRBJ1-5
CASSSLDEQYF	TGCGCCAGCAGCTCCCTCGACGAGCAGTACTTC	-	-	TRBV5-1	TRBJ2-7
CVSSEARVTGTYYGYTF	TGTGTCAGCAGTGAAGCGCGGGTGACAGGTACATACTATGGCTACACCTTC	-	-	TRBV2	TRBJ1-2
CATNLRQAGNYGYTF	TGTGCCACTAACCTCCGACAGGCGGGTAACTATGGCTACACCTTC	-	-	TRBV19	TRBJ1-2
CSVETLQGVYGYTF	TGCAGCGTTGAAACATTACAGGGCGTCTATGGCTACACCTTC	-	-	TRBV29-1	TRBJ1-2
CASRPSSGRSYNEQFF	TGTGCCAGCAGACCGAGTAGCGGGAGAAGCTACAATGAGCAGTTCTTC	TRBD2	-	TRBV27	TRBJ2-1
CASTLNTEAFF	TGCGCCAGCACCCTTAACACTGAAGCTTTCTTT	-	-	TRBV5-1	TRBJ1-1
CASSAGIGGNEQFF	TGTGCCAGCAGTGCAGGAATAGGAGGCAATGAGCAGTTCTTC	-	few	TRBV6-4	TRBJ2-1
CATSRDGRSREKLFF	TGTGCCACCAGCAGAGACGGCAGGTCTCGCGAAAAACTGTTTTTT	-	-	TRBV15	TRBJ1-4
CASSFTGGPSEQYF	TGTGCCAGCAGCTTCACGGGGGGCCCCTCCGAGCAGTACTTC	-	-	TRBV11-2	TRBJ2-7
CASSYSRDKKETQYF	TGTGCCAGCAGTTACTCGAGGGACAAGAAAGAGACCCAGTACTTC	-	once	TRBV6-5	TRBJ2-5
CASSVPGGRSFPRELFF	TGTGCCAGCAGTGTACCGGGCGGGAGGAGTTTCCCCCGGGAGCTGTTTTTT	TRBD2	-	TRBV2	TRBJ2-2
CASSYRDRGNEQFF	TGTGCCAGCAGTTACCGGGACAGGGGCAATGAGCAGTTCTTC	TRBD1	-	TRBV25-1	TRBJ2-1
CASSVASSGTANTGELFF	TGTGCCAGCAGCGTAGCGTCCTCGGGGACAGCGAACACCGGGGAGCTGTTTTTT	TRBD1	once	TRBV9	TRBJ2-2
CASSSISGQINEKLFF	TGTGCCAGCAGTTCAATATCGGGACAGATTAATGAAAAACTGTTTTTT	TRBD1	-	TRBV28	TRBJ1-4
CASSFGQGEDNEQFF	TGTGCCAGCAGCTTCGGACAGGGAGAGGACAATGAGCAGTTCTTC	TRBD1	-	TRBV5-8	TRBJ2-1
CATSPSLAGVGDTQYF	TGTGCCACCAGCCCCTCACTAGCGGGAGTAGGAGATACGCAGTATTTT	TRBD2	-	TRBV24-1	TRBJ2-3
CASSLKGGLSQPQHF	TGTGCCAGCAGCTTGAAGGGGGGGCTTAGCCAGCCCCAGCATTTT	-	-	TRBV5-8	TRBJ1-5
CASSIGDRGHDEQFF	TGTGCCAGTAGTATAGGAGACAGGGGGCACGATGAGCAGTTCTTC	TRBD1	-	TRBV19	TRBJ2-1
CASTGGGDRTDTQYF	TGTGCCAGCACCGGAGGTGGGGATCGCACAGATACGCAGTATTTT	-	-	TRBV6-5	TRBJ2-3
CASEGTYGYTF	TGTGCCAGCGAGGGAACCTATGGCTACACCTTC	-	-	TRBV28	TRBJ1-2
CASSSPSDRGAYEQYF	TGTGCCAGCAGCTCACCATCGGACAGGGGGGCGTACGAGCAGTACTTC	-	-	TRBV21-1	TRBJ2-7
CASSQVAGAEYEKLFF	TGCGCCAGCAGCCAAGTAGCAGGGGCAGAATATGAAAAACTGTTTTTT	-	-	TRBV4-1	TRBJ1-4
CASSSIGLVRYEKLFF	TGTGCCAGCAGTTCCATCGGACTTGTTCGTTATGAAAAACTGTTTTTT	-	-	TRBV6-5	TRBJ1-4
CASSQLLGDNGYTF	TGTGCCAGCAGCCAACTCCTCGGGGATAATGGCTACACCTTC	-	-	TRBV9	TRBJ1-2
CASSRDNTDTQYF	TGCGCCAGCAGCAGAGACAACACAGATACGCAGTATTTT	-	-	TRBV5-1	TRBJ2-3
CASSLVAGISSYEQYF	TGTGCCAGCAGCTTGGTTGCAGGGATCAGCTCCTACGAGCAGTACTTC	-	-	TRBV5-4	TRBJ2-7
CASRPLGSGPGTQYF	TGTGCCAGCCGACCCTTGGGTAGCGGGCCCGGGACCCAGTACTTC	TRBD2	-	TRBV2	TRBJ2-5
CASSFGLTSYNEQFF	TGTGCCAGCAGTTTCGGACTAACCTCCTACAATGAGCAGTTCTTC	-	-	TRBV27	TRBJ2-1
CASSLGGSINKNIQYF	TGTGCCAGCAGTTTAGGGGGGTCCATAAACAAAAACATTCAGTACTTC	-	-	TRBV28	TRBJ2-4
CASSQDEDFYNEQFF	TGTGCCAGCAGCCAAGATGAGGACTTCTACAATGAGCAGTTCTTC	-	few	TRBV3-1/TRBV3-2	TRBJ2-1
CASRLGGPGYTF	TGTGCCAGCAGGCTGGGAGGACCTGGCTACACCTTC	-	-	TRBV6-5	TRBJ1-2
CASSEGSSYEQYF	TGCGCCAGCAGTGAGGGGAGCTCCTACGAGCAGTACTTC	-	-	TRBV10-1	TRBJ2-7
CASSVAQGAGNTIYF	TGTGCCAGCAGCGTAGCCCAGGGGGCTGGAAACACCATATATTTT	TRBD1	-	TRBV9	TRBJ1-3
CASSEARGQSEKLFF	TGTGCCAGCAGTGAAGCGCGCGGACAGTCAGAAAAACTGTTTTTT	-	once	TRBV2	TRBJ1-4
CASSFLGGATMVETQYF	TGTGCCAGCAGTTTCCTAGGGGGGGCGACAATGGTAGAGACCCAGTACTTC	-	once	TRBV28	TRBJ2-5
CASSLAIDSYYEQYF	TGTGCCAGCAGCTTGGCCATAGACAGTTACTACGAGCAGTACTTC	-	-	TRBV5-5	TRBJ2-7
CASRDRVGSEKLFF	TGTGCCAGCAGGGACAGGGTAGGCAGTGAAAAACTGTTTTTT	TRBD1	few	TRBV2	TRBJ1-4